The 27 T cell receptor beta chains listed next were all sequenced from one sample in a study of T-cell reconstitution after alpha-beta-depleted transplantation in children. Preparation of the TCRbeta library used unique molecular identifiers. TCRdb redid the calling of the PCR reads with MiXCR, one entry per CDR3 protein. The profile shows around 370,000 distinct CDR3 sequences, about 9.4% of them singletons. The sample consisted of PBMCs from the stem cell graft donor, taken from the stem cell graft. The receptors originated from a human donor who donated a stem cell graft to a child with acute lymphoblastic leukemia.

V is TRBV28 and J is TRBJ2-1, with no clear D. Trimming removed 6 bases from V and 6 bases from J, with 9 bases in between. Germline loops: CDR1 MDHEN, CDR2 SYDVKM. The CDR3 is 12 amino acids. The CDR3 DNA reads TGTGCCAGCAGCACCCCCCCCAATGAGCAGTTCTTC. Protein: CASSTPPNEQFF.

V and J are TRBV6-1 and TRBJ2-7; 7 nucleotides line up with TRBD1. V shed 6 bases and J 3 bases; nucleotides not matched to a gene: 8. The CDR3 is 14 amino acids. Per the germline V gene, CDR1 is MNHNS and CDR2 is SASEGT. CDR3 sequence: CASRSHRGYYEQYF. In nucleotides, the CDR3 is TGTGCCAGCAGATCACACAGGGGATACTACGAGCAGTACTTC.

The chain combines TRBV4-1 with TRBJ2-7, with D unclear. Looked up from germline, CDR1 is MGHRA and CDR2 is YSYEKL. The CDR3 is 14 residues long. V shed 0 bases and J shed 0 bases, with 6 bases lying between them. The CDR3: CASSQEAHSYEQYF. CDR3 nucleotide sequence: TGCGCCAGCAGCCAAGAGGCCCACTCCTACGAGCAGTACTTC.

This clonotype was detected many times. The chain joins TRBV7-9 to TRBJ2-7; D gene ambiguous. V was pared by 0 bases and J by 2 bases, with 8 bases between. CDR1 and CDR2 (germline): SEHNR, FQNEAQ (reference sequence). The CDR3 is 14 residues long. The CDR3 DNA sequence: TGTGCCAGCAGCTTAGCCTATGGACCCTACGAGCAGTACTTC. It yields the protein CASSLAYGPYEQYF. Variable domain in full (rest from reference TRBV7-9 and TRBJ2-7): DTGVSQNPRHKITKRGQNVTFRCDPISEHNRLYWYRQTLGQGPEFLTYFQNEAQLEKSRLLSDRFSAERPKGSFSTLEIQRTEQGDSAMYLCASSLAYGPYEQYFGPGTRLTVT.

The rearrangement joins TRBV4-2 to TRBJ2-7, with TRBD2 matching over 10 bases. The V and J ends lost 2 bases and 3 bases, in that order; junction bases with no gene match: 4. Germline V gene data show CDR1 as LGHNA and CDR2 as YNFKEQ. The CDR3 runs to 15 residues. CDR3 loop: CASSQITSGNYEQYF. The CDR3 DNA reads TGTGCCAGCAGCCAAATCACTAGCGGGAACTACGAGCAGTACTTC.

This clonotype came up a few times. The chain couples TRBV3-1 to TRBJ1-5; D not resolved. V was trimmed by 4 bases and J by 7 bases, leaving 17 bases between them. Looked up from germline, CDR1 is LGHDT and CDR2 is YNNKEL (reference sequence). The CDR3 has 15 residues. The CDR3: CASSPREAGLQPQHF. The CDR3 DNA follows: TGTGCCAGCAGCCCCAGAGAGGCCGGATTACAGCCCCAGCATTTT. The variable domain in full, with the rest retrieved from reference TRBV3-1 and TRBJ1-5, is DTAVSQTPKYLVTQMGNDKSIKCEQNLGHDTMYWYKQDSKKFLKIMFSYNNKELIINETVPNRFSPKSPDKAHLNLHINSLELGDSAVYFCASSPREAGLQPQHFGDGTRLSIL.

This chain connects TRBV12-3 or TRBV12-4 to TRBJ1-5; D is undetermined. The CDR3 length is 12 residues. Trimming shortened V by 6 bases and J by 5 bases, and 8 bases separated the two germline ends. The CDR3 spells CASRNSYQPQHF. The CDR3 region has the DNA TGTGCCAGCAGGAACAGTTATCAGCCCCAGCATTTT.

The J gene is TRBJ2-7, the V gene TRBV7-9; D is possibly TRBD1 or TRBD2 (5 bases each). Germline lookup yields CDR1 SEHNR and CDR2 FQNEAQ (reference sequence). Trimming pared 4 bases from V and 0 bases from J, leaving 13 bases between. The CDR3 contains 15 residues. In DNA, the CDR3 is TGTGCCAGCAGCTCCATGCGAGGGGACTCCTACGAGCAGTACTTC. It is translated as CASSSMRGDSYEQYF. Full variable domain (missing parts from reference TRBV7-9 and TRBJ2-7): DTGVSQNPRHKITKRGQNVTFRCDPISEHNRLYWYRQTLGQGPEFLTYFQNEAQLEKSRLLSDRFSAERPKGSFSTLEIQRTEQGDSAMYLCASSSMRGDSYEQYFGPGTRLTVT.

The rearrangement links TRBV30 to TRBJ2-7; D is possibly TRBD1 (5 bases). V was cut by 0 bases and J by 4 bases, with 10 bases left in between. Germline CDR1 GTSNPN, CDR2 SVGIG (reference sequence). The CDR3 spans 13 residues. The CDR3 region is CAWSVGQKYEQYF. The CDR3, as DNA: TGTGCCTGGAGTGTGGGGCAGAAGTACGAGCAGTACTTC.

In its sample, this clonotype was seen a few times. The chain carries TRBV4-2 and TRBJ2-7; 10 bases align to TRBD2. This CDR3 region has 16 residues. Unmatched junction bases numbered 7, after V lost 0 bases and J lost 5 bases. Germline CDR1 reads LGHNA; CDR2 reads YNFKEQ. In DNA, the CDR3 is TGTGCCAGCAGCCAAGACAGGGCTAGCGGGAGCGACGAGCAGTACTTC. Translated, it gives CASSQDRASGSDEQYF.

The V and J genes are TRBV5-1 and TRBJ1-5; TRBD1 matches 8 bases. Germline V gene lookup returns CDR1 SGHRS and CDR2 YFSETQ. This CDR3 region has 17 residues. After removal of 0 bases from V and 2 bases from J, the junction contained 7 bases not matched to a gene. CDR3 residues: CASSLGPATGGNQPQHF. For the CDR3, the DNA is TGCGCCAGCAGCTTGGGGCCTGCGACAGGGGGCAATCAGCCCCAGCATTTT.

The rearrangement joins TRBV7-6 to TRBJ1-3; unclear D gene. Germline V gene sequence: CDR1 SGHVS, CDR2 FNYEAQ. Trimming took 5 bases from V and 0 from J, leaving 14 bases between them. This CDR3 region has 16 residues. CDR3 protein: CASSPRTGPSGNTIYF. Written as DNA, the CDR3 is TGTGCCAGCAGCCCCAGGACGGGTCCCTCTGGAAACACCATATATTTT.

About this clonotype itself: One end of the junction does not line up with germline, which may come from a read error. The chain has TRBV20-1 and TRBJ2-1; 14 bases fit TRBD2. The length of the CDR3 is 18 residues. Germline V gives CDR1 DFQATT, CDR2 SNEGSKA (reference sequence). CDR3 nucleotides: TGCTGTGCTAGAGATAAGGGACTAGCGGGAGTCTCCTACAATGAGCAGTTCTTC. Its protein is CCARDKGLAGVSYNEQFF.

V is TRBV4-1 and J is TRBJ2-6, with D tentatively TRBD1 (5 bases). V shed 0 bases and J shed 0 bases, with 15 bases lying between them. CDR1 and CDR2 (germline): MGHRA, YSYEKL. The CDR3 contains 19 residues. The CDR3 sequence: CASSQDRAQALSGANVLTF. The CDR3 DNA follows: TGCGCCAGCAGCCAAGATAGGGCACAGGCCCTCTCTGGGGCCAACGTCCTGACTTTC.

The chain has TRBV20-1 and TRBJ2-3, with a weak D call TRBD2 (5 bases). CDR3 length equals 17 residues. Germline V gene lookup returns CDR1 DFQATT and CDR2 SNEGSKA (reference sequence). V shed 1 base and J shed 2 bases, with 19 bases lying between them. The chain's CDR3 is CSARGWRRAEYTDTQYF. The CDR3 bases are TGCAGTGCTAGAGGGTGGCGGCGGGCGGAGTACACAGATACGCAGTATTTT.

V and J are TRBV29-1 and TRBJ2-1, with D uncertain. CDR1 SQVTM and CDR2 ANQGSEA come from the germline V gene. This CDR3 contains 15 residues. The V gene lost 7 bases and the J gene lost 5 bases, with 21 bases spanning the gap. The CDR3: CSGGFYQLSDNEQFF. The CDR3 coding sequence is TGCAGCGGTGGTTTTTATCAATTATCAGACAATGAGCAGTTCTTC.

This chain connects TRBV12-3 or TRBV12-4 to TRBJ2-1, with 9 bases that match TRBD2. V was clipped by 6 bases and J by 6 bases; unmatched bases: 9. This CDR3 comprises 15 residues. The CDR3 protein is CASSSIGTSFNEQFF. CDR3 coding DNA: TGTGCCAGCAGCTCCATAGGGACTAGCTTCAATGAGCAGTTCTTC.

The chain combines TRBV12-3 or TRBV12-4 with TRBJ2-1; 11 bases line up with TRBD2. Germline trimming cut 3 bases from V and 2 bases from J; bases unmatched to any gene: 6. The CDR3 covers 17 residues. The CDR3 here is CASSFFLAGGPYNEQFF. In nucleotides, the CDR3 is TGTGCCAGCAGTTTCTTCCTAGCGGGAGGACCCTACAATGAGCAGTTCTTC.

This clonotype was counted between two and nine times. This chain links TRBV28 with TRBJ2-7; D remains ambiguous. Trimming left V 3 bases short and J 3 bases short, with 15 bases between. From germline, CDR1 is MDHEN and CDR2 SYDVKM. The CDR3 runs to 15 residues. The CDR3 reads CASSFYSAAFYEQYF. The CDR3 DNA reads as TGTGCCAGCAGTTTCTATTCGGCAGCCTTCTACGAGCAGTACTTC.

This chain uses TRBV11-1 with TRBJ2-2; maybe TRBD1 (6 bases). CDR1 is SGHAT, CDR2 FQDESV, per germline (reference sequence). The CDR3 is made up of 18 amino acids. Trimming pared 2 bases from V and 1 base from J, leaving 17 bases between. Here the CDR3 DNA reads TGTGCCAGCAGCTTAAGGGGAGACAGGAGAGAGAACACCGGGGAGCTGTTTTTT. Its protein product is CASSLRGDRRENTGELFF.

The V and J genes are TRBV7-2 and TRBJ2-5; TRBD1 agrees at 7 bases. This CDR3 spans 16 amino acids. Germline-derived CDR1 and CDR2 are SGHTA and FQGNSA. V lost 0 bases and J lost 5; bases outside the gene matches: 9. CDR3 protein: CASSLAWTGRGETQYF. The DNA of the CDR3 is TGTGCCAGCAGCTTAGCGTGGACAGGCCGCGGGGAGACCCAGTACTTC.

This clonotype came up a few times. The chain employs TRBV12-3 or TRBV12-4 and TRBJ2-1; 10 nucleotides match TRBD1. This CDR3 comprises 16 residues. The junction had 6 bases not matched to a gene; V was cut back by 2 bases and J by 5 bases. The DNA of the CDR3 is TGTGCCAGCAGTTTACGATTCGGACAGGGGGACAATGAGCAGTTCTTC. Translated, it gives CASSLRFGQGDNEQFF.

This clonotype was counted many times. The chain has TRBV20-1 and TRBJ2-1, with TRBD2 matching 13 bases. Germline V lookup: CDR1 DFQATT, CDR2 SNEGSKA (reference sequence). J lost 8 bases, V lost 6 bases, and 7 bases had no gene match. The CDR3 spans 14 residues. The CDR3 is CSARGTSGMYEQFF. CDR3 coding DNA: TGCAGTGCCCGAGGGACTAGCGGGATGTATGAGCAGTTCTTC.

V is TRBV28 and J is TRBJ2-1; possibly TRBD1 or TRBD2 for D (6 bases each). This CDR3 has 20 amino acids. Trimming cost V 3 bases and J 4 bases, with 28 bases left between them. Looked up from germline, CDR1 is MDHEN and CDR2 is SYDVKM. As DNA, the CDR3 is TGTGCCAGCAGTTTGAAGGGGGGCGCGGCAGGCGTCGTTGGTTACAATGAGCAGTTCTTC. Amino acids: CASSLKGGAAGVVGYNEQFF. Together with reference TRBV28 and TRBJ2-1, the CDR3 gives the full variable domain: DVKVTQSSRYLVKRTGEKVFLECVQDMDHENMFWYRQDPGLGLRLIYFSYDVKMKEKGDIPEGYSVSREKKERFSLILESASTNQTSMYLCASSLKGGAAGVVGYNEQFFGPGTRLTVL.

The V and J genes are TRBV27 and TRBJ2-1; 7 nucleotides agree with TRBD2. V was pared by 8 bases and J by 3 bases, with 4 bases of the junction left unmatched. CDR1 is MNHEY and CDR2 is SMNVEV in the germline V gene (reference sequence). This CDR3 contains 13 residues. The CDR3 here is CASAAGFYNEQFF. CDR3 nucleotides: TGTGCCAGCGCAGCGGGATTCTACAATGAGCAGTTCTTC.

V gene TRBV7-9 combines with J gene TRBJ2-2, with 7 bases that match TRBD1. With 2 bases clipped from V and 1 base from J, the junction kept 4 bases outside the gene matches. The CDR3 extends over 16 amino acids. CDR1 is SEHNR, CDR2 FQNEAQ, per germline (reference sequence). The CDR3 coding sequence is TGTGCCAGCAGCTTAATGACAGGGAAGAACACCGGGGAGCTGTTTTTT. The encoded protein is CASSLMTGKNTGELFF.

The V and J genes are TRBV6-1 and TRBJ2-1, with 9 positions matching TRBD2. The length of the CDR3 is 14 residues. Trimming took 7 bases from V and 6 from J; bases not matched to a gene: 7. Germline V lookup: CDR1 MNHNS, CDR2 SASEGT. CDR3 region: CASKALAGFNEQFF. The CDR3 nucleotides are TGTGCCAGCAAGGCACTAGCGGGCTTCAATGAGCAGTTCTTC.